The sequence of this TCR beta chain was determined in a study of T-cell reconstitution after alpha-beta-depleted transplantation in children. Preparation of the TCRbeta library involved a method that used unique molecular identifiers. Via MiXCR, TCRdb re-called the PCR reads, giving one row per CDR3 protein. This sample carries just over 350,000 distinct CDR3 sequences, approximately 12% of them seen once, and the ten largest clones take around 4%. V lost 4 bases, J lost 8 bases, and 17 bases lay in between. CDR3 length: 13 amino acids. Germline-derived CDR1 and CDR2 are SQVTM and ANQGSEA. The sequence derives from a human donor who donated a stem cell graft to a child with Fanconi anemia. The material sequenced was PBMCs, taken from the stem cell graft. The chain links TRBV29-1 to TRBJ2-5; a possible D gene is TRBD1 (5 bases). The CDR3 coding sequence is TGCAGCGTTGCTGACGACAGCAAAGGAACCCAGTACTTC. Protein: CSVADDSKGTQYF.